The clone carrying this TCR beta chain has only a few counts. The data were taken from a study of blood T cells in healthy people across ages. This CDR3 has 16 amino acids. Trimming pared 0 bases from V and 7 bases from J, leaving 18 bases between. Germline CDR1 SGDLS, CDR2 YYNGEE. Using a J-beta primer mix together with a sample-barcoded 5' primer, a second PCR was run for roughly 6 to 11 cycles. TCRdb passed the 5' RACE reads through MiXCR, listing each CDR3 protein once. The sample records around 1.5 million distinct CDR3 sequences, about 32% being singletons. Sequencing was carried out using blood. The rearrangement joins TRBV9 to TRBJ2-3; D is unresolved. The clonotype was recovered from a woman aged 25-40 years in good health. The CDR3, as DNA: TGTGCCAGCAGCGTAGCCGCATACGGTCCGGTTAATACGCAGTATTTT. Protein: CASSVAAYGPVNTQYF.